This TCR beta chain was observed in a study of CD8 T cells in Susac syndrome. Study in general: At the time their blood was drawn, patients with Susac syndrome were either therapy-naive, on corticosteroids (with some of them also receiving intravenous immunoglobulin), or on intravenous immunoglobulin alone.

With V trimmed by 1 base and J by 7 bases, 6 bases remained unmatched. This CDR3 spans 14 amino acids. Germline-derived CDR1 and CDR2 are DFQATT and SNEGSKA (reference sequence). The RNA input was roughly 0.45 to 1 ug, and it was reverse transcribed with random hexamers. MiXCR was run by TCRdb on the immunoSEQ multiplex PCR reads, yielding one entry per CDR3 protein. Of around 53,000 distinct CDR3 sequences in the sample, approximately 95% were seen once. Diagnostic criteria defined recently for definite or probable disease were met by the Susac syndrome patients. The chain is built from TRBV20-1 and TRBJ2-1; 8 nucleotides match TRBD2. The TCR sequence derives from a human donor with Susac syndrome. Input material: CD8+ T cells from PBMCs. CDR3 DNA sequence: TGCAGTGCTAGAGGTCTAGCGGGTGGGAATGAGCAGTTCTTC. Translation gives CSARGLAGGNEQFF.